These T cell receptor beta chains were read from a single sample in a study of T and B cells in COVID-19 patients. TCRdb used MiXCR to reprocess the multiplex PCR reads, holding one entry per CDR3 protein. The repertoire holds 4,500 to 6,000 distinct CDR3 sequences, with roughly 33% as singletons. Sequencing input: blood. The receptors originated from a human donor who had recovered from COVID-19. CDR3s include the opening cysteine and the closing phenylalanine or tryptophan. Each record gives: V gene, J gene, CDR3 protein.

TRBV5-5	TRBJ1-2	CASSLKTHGYTF
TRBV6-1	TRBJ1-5	CASSLAGQDAQHF
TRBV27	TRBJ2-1	CASSFMVYNEQFF
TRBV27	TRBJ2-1	CASSKGLAGVRYNEQFF
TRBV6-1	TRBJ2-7	CASSEARREASEQYF
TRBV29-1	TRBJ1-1	CSAEGQLNTEAFF
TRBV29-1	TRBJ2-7	CSGAQGDINEQYF
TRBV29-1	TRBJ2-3	CSGAGGQGTDTQYF
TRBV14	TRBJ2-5	CASSLTPGQGGRDLRNF
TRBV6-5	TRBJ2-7	CASSDGTSGVYEQYF
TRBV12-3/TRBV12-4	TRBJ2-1	CASSYLGQGNEQFF
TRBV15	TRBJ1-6	CATSRGGTEYSPLHF
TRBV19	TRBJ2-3	CASSSQGGVTDTQYF
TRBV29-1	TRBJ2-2	CSVGGGLNTGELFF
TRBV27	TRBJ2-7	CASSFDRGNEQYF
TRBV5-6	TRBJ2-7	CASSLIGAAFEQYF
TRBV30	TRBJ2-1	CAWSVLNRGSREQFF
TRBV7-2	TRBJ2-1	CASSSHPGLAYNEQFF
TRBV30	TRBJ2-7	CAWSSGYEQYF
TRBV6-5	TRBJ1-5	CASSIGTPYSNQPQHF
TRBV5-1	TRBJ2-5	CASSFGGQETQYF
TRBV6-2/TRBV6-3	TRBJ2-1	CASSYDSYNEQFF
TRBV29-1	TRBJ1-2	CSVRRGHDYGYTF
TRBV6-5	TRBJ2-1	CASSTTSGRAGEQFF
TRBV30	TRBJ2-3	CAWTPGLSTDTQYF
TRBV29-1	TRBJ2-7	CSVESSSSYEQYF
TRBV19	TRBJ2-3	CASSMSARSMSDTQYF
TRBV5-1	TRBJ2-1	CASTLGGGIGEQFF
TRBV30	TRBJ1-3	CAWETEPSSGNTIYF
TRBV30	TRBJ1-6	CAWRTGFYNSPLHF
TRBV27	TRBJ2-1	CASTVAGGREQFF
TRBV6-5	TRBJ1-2	CASSYKQGSVYGYTF
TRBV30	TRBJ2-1	CAWDGVGRGNEQFF
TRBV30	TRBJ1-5	CAWSVRGMLGQPQHF
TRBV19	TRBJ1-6	CASSDRGMSPLHF